The subject of this entry is one T cell receptor (beta chain). V lost 6 bases and J lost 0, with 9 bases in between. Germline-derived CDR1 and CDR2 are KGHSH and LQKENI. This CDR3 has 14 amino acids. Only in-frame clones appear in the TCRdb table, and some are missing; sequencing was by immunoSEQ multiplex PCR. The repertoire consists of 120,000 or so clones, with approximately 86% occurring once and the leading ten covering approximately 6.2%. This record comes from a study of T cell responses to AZD1222 COVID-19 vaccine. The source of this sequence is an adult in good health. V and J are TRBV18 and TRBJ1-3; D remains ambiguous. Here the sequenced sample was peripheral blood, taken on day 0 of AZD1222 vaccination. The CDR3 loop is CASSPPRSGNTIYF. CDR3 bases: TGTGCCAGCTCCCCTCCCCGCTCTGGAAACACCATATATTTT.